The 18 T cell receptor beta chains below come from one sample, sequenced in a study of CD4 T cells in relation to SARS-CoV-2 and coronaviruses. CD4+ T cells from unexposed donors were obtained before the COVID-19 pandemic (2011-2018). Data came from immunoSEQ multiplex PCR; TCRdb stores just in-frame clones and leaves some out. The data show about 59,000 clones, 70% to 90% seen once. The source material was memory CD4+ T cells from PBMCs. The source of these receptors is a human donor in good health.

This clone showed up just a few times. J is TRBJ2-7 and V is TRBV27, with 7 nucleotides matching TRBD2. This CDR3 is built from 14 residues. V lost 5 bases and J lost 6; bases outside the gene matches: 10. Germline loops: CDR1 MNHEY, CDR2 SMNVEV (reference sequence). The CDR3 region has the DNA TGTGCCAGCAGTCGCATGGCGGGAGCCTCCGAGCAGTACTTC. This sequence encodes CASSRMAGASEQYF.

The chain recombines TRBV28 with TRBJ1-5; D is undetermined. Per the germline V gene, CDR1 is MDHEN and CDR2 is SYDVKM. This CDR3 is 15 amino acids long. Trimming stripped 6 bases from V and 3 bases from J, with 15 bases between. CDR3 bases: TGTGCCAGCAGAACACTCAGGAGGATCAATCAGCCCCAGCATTTT. This sequence encodes CASRTLRRINQPQHF.

This sequence joins TRBV6-5 and TRBJ2-1, with D hard to call. V dropped 1 base and J dropped 6 bases, with 7 bases sitting between them. The CDR3 is 13 amino acids. In germline, CDR1 is MNHEY, CDR2 SVGAGI. CDR3 bases: TGTGCCAGCAGTTACTGGTCTAGCAATGAGCAGTTCTTC. Translation: CASSYWSSNEQFF.

This clone was observed once. The chain uses TRBV21-1 and TRBJ2-7; the table's D call of TRBD1 was not tested on the DNA. TRBV21-1 is given as a pseudogene. This CDR3 is 15 amino acids long. Here the CDR3 DNA reads TGTGCCAGCAGCAGGGAACCGGGACAGAGTCTCGAGCAGTACTTC. Translation gives CASSREPGQSLEQYF.

The chain links TRBV11-2 to TRBJ2-7, with TRBD1 matching 8 bases. Germline assignment: CDR1 SGHAT and CDR2 FQNNGV. V was clipped by 5 bases and J by 6 bases; unmatched bases: 6. This CDR3 region has 13 residues. The CDR3 is CASSMDRETEQYF. The CDR3 region has the DNA TGTGCCAGCAGCATGGACAGGGAGACCGAGCAGTACTTC.

The rearrangement links TRBV5-5 to TRBJ2-7; 9 nucleotides line up with TRBD1. Germline trimming cut 9 bases from V and 6 bases from J; bases unmatched to any gene: 22. Germline-derived CDR1 and CDR2 are SGHKS and YYEKEE (reference sequence). The CDR3 runs 17 residues. In DNA, the CDR3 is TGTGCCACCAGTGTGTTACCGGGACAGGGAGGATCTGCCGAGCAGTACTTC. Amino acid sequence: CATSVLPGQGGSAEQYF. Based on the CDR3 plus reference TRBV5-5 and TRBJ2-7, the full variable domain is DAGVTQSPTHLIKTRGQQVTLRCSPISGHKSVSWYQQVLGQGPQFIFQYYEKEERGRGNFPDRFSARQFPNYSSELNVNALLLGDSALYLCATSVLPGQGGSAEQYFGPGTRLTVT.

A single count supports this clone. V gene TRBV20-1 combines with J gene TRBJ2-1; TRBD1 aligns across 7 bases. In germline, CDR1 is DFQATT, CDR2 SNEGSKA (reference sequence). This CDR3 has 14 residues. The V gene end was trimmed by 3 bases and the J gene end by 0 bases; junction bases not matched to a gene: 2. The CDR3 sequence is CSASRQGSYNEQFF. In DNA form, the CDR3 reads TGCAGTGCTAGTCGACAGGGCTCCTACAATGAGCAGTTCTTC.

This chain links TRBV6-2 or TRBV6-3 with TRBJ2-1, with 8 bases identical to TRBD2. The CDR3 sequence is 15 residues long. CDR1 and CDR2 from the germline V gene are MNHEY and SVGEGT. The J segment lost 3 bases and the V segment lost 5 bases, leaving 6 bases of the junction unmatched. In nucleotides, the CDR3 is TGTGCCAGCAGTCCAGCGGGAGTGGGCTACAATGAGCAGTTCTTC. Translated: CASSPAGVGYNEQFF.

This clone appeared a single time. The chain couples TRBV27 to TRBJ2-1, with 9 nucleotides matching TRBD2. This CDR3 has 17 amino acids. J was trimmed by 9 bases and V by 5 bases; bases with no gene match: 17. Germline lookup yields CDR1 MNHEY and CDR2 SMNVEV (reference sequence). The CDR3 sequence: CASSREGGLARLTEQFF. In DNA, the CDR3 is TGTGCCAGCAGTAGAGAGGGAGGACTAGCGAGGTTAACTGAGCAGTTCTTC.

This chain uses TRBV6-5 with TRBJ2-7; the D gene is possibly TRBD1 (5 bases). Germline-derived CDR1 and CDR2 are MNHEY and SVGAGI. The CDR3 has 15 residues. Trimming shortened V by 0 bases and J by 3 bases, and 12 bases separated the two germline ends. This CDR3 is CASSYSKTGYYEQYF. CDR3 nucleotides: TGTGCCAGCAGTTACTCGAAAACAGGTTACTACGAGCAGTACTTC.

The V gene is TRBV28, the J gene TRBJ1-2; TRBD1 might be the D (5 bases). The germline gives CDR1 MDHEN, CDR2 SYDVKM. This CDR3 has 16 amino acids. Trimming cost V 2 bases and J 8 bases, with 21 bases left between them. As DNA, the CDR3 is TGTGCCAGCAGTTTAGGGGGTTTCGTCCCTATAGGCGGCTACACCTTC. It translates to CASSLGGFVPIGGYTF.

The chain carries TRBV7-2 and TRBJ2-1; D remains unclear. Germline V gives CDR1 SGHTA, CDR2 FQGNSA. The CDR3 loop spans 14 amino acids. V was clipped by 1 base and J by 6 bases, with 10 bases between them. The CDR3 region has the DNA TGTGCCAGCAGCTTAGGTTTCCGGACCAATGAGCAGTTCTTC. Protein product: CASSLGFRTNEQFF.

The chain is built from TRBV12-3 or TRBV12-4 and TRBJ1-1; tentative D call: TRBD1 (5 bases). V dropped 4 bases and J dropped 0 bases, with 6 bases sitting between them. The CDR3 totals 13 residues. The CDR3 loop is CASSSTVNTEAFF. The CDR3 coding sequence is TGTGCCAGCAGTTCGACAGTGAACACTGAAGCTTTCTTT.

V is TRBV4-2 and J is TRBJ2-4, with TRBD2 matching over 16 bases. With V trimmed by 1 base and J by 5 bases, 14 bases remained unmatched. Germline CDR1 LGHNA, CDR2 YNFKEQ. This CDR3 comprises 21 residues. The CDR3 DNA reads TGTGCCAGCAGCCAAGCCAGCTCTACGGGACTAGCGGGAGGGGGAGAAAACATTCAGTACTTC. Residues: CASSQASSTGLAGGGENIQYF.

The rearrangement uses TRBV24-1 and TRBJ2-1, with D perhaps matching TRBD2 (5 bases). The CDR3 sequence is 16 residues long. Germline lookup yields CDR1 KGHDR and CDR2 SFDVKD. Trimming removed 7 bases from V and 0 bases from J, with 15 bases in between. In DNA form, the CDR3 reads TGTGCCACCAGAGGCGGCGGGCCAAGCTCCTACAATGAGCAGTTCTTC. Translation gives CATRGGGPSSYNEQFF.

This rearrangement joins TRBV12-3 or TRBV12-4 to TRBJ1-4, with D tentatively TRBD1 (6 bases). V lost 3 bases, J lost 13 bases, and 12 bases lay in between. CDR3 length equals 12 residues. The CDR3 protein is CASSFGGQGLFF. CDR3 DNA: TGTGCCAGCAGTTTCGGGGGGCAGGGACTGTTTTTT.

The V call is TRBV28, the J call TRBJ1-2; D not resolved. The CDR3 contains 12 residues. The germline V gene has CDR1 MDHEN and CDR2 SYDVKM. V was pared by 0 bases and J by 5 bases, with 4 bases between. The CDR3 sequence: CASSLWEYGYTF. The CDR3 nucleotides are TGTGCCAGCAGTTTATGGGAATATGGCTACACCTTC.

The V gene is TRBV15, the J gene TRBJ2-2; TRBD1 might be the D (5 bases). Per germline, CDR1 LNHNV and CDR2 YYDKDF (reference sequence). The CDR3 spans 15 residues. Trimming shortened V by 1 base and J by 2 bases, and 8 bases separated the two germline ends. CDR3 coding DNA: TGTGCCACCAGCAGAGGGGGCAGCAACACCGGGGAGCTGTTTTTT. It is translated as CATSRGGSNTGELFF.